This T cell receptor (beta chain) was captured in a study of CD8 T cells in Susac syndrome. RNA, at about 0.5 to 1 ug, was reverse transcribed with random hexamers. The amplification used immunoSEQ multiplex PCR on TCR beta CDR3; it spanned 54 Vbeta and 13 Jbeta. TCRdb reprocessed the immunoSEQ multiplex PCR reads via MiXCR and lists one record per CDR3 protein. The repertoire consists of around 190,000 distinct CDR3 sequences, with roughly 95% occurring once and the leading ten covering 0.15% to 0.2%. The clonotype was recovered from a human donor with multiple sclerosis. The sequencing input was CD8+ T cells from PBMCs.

Here the CDR3 reads CASTPTDTQYF. CDR3 nucleotides: TGTGCCAGCACCCCAACAGATACGCAGTATTTT. V and J are TRBV7-9 and TRBJ2-3; D remains ambiguous. The germline V and J ends were trimmed by 7 bases and 3 bases, with 5 bases remaining between them. The CDR3 is made up of 11 amino acids. Germline V lookup: CDR1 SEHNR, CDR2 FQNEAQ (reference sequence).